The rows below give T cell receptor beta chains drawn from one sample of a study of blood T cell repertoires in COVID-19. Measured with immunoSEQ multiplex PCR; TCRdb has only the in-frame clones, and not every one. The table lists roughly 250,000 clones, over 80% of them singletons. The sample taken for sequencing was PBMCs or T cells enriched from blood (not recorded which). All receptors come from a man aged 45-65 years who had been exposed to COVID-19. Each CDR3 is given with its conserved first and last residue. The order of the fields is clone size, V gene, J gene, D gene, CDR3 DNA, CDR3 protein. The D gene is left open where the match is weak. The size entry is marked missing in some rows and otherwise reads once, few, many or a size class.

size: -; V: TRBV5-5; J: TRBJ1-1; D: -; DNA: TGTGCCAGCAGCGCGACGGGTTTAAGGGGCGCTGAAGCTTTCTTT; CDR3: CASSATGLRGAEAFF
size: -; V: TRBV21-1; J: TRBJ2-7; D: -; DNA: TGTGCCAGCAGCAAAATACCGGGGACTCAGCAGTACTTC; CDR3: CASSKIPGTQQYF
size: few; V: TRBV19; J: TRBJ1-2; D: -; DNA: TGTGCCAGTAGTCCACAGGGCAGTTTCTTCGGCTACACCTTC; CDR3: CASSPQGSFFGYTF
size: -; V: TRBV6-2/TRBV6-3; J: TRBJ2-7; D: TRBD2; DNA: TGTGCCAGCAGTTCCCCCGCGGGACTAGCGGGGGCCTGGGAAGAGCAGTACTTC; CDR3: CASSSPAGLAGAWEEQYF
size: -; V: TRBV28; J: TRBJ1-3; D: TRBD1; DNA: TGTGCCACCCTAACAGGGGGATTCTCTGGAAACACCATATATTTT; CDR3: CATLTGGFSGNTIYF
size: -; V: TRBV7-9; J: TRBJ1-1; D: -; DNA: TGTGCCAGCAGCCAACAGGTTAACACTGAAGCTTTCTTT; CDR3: CASSQQVNTEAFF
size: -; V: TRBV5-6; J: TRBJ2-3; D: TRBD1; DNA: TGTGCCAGCAGCTACGCAGGGGGCTACACAGATACGCAGTATTTT; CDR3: CASSYAGGYTDTQYF
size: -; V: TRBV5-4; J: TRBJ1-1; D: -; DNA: TGTGCCAGCAGCTTCGGCAGGGGAAACACTGAAGCTTTCTTT; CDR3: CASSFGRGNTEAFF
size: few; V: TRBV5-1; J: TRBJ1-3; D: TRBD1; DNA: TGCGCCAGCAGCTCCGGACAGGGCTTGGACACCATATATTTT; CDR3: CASSSGQGLDTIYF
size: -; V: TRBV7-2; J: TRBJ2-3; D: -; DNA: TGTGCCAGCAGCTTGGTAGGGGGAAGCACAGATACGCAGTATTTT; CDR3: CASSLVGGSTDTQYF
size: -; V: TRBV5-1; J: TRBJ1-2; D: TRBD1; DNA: TGCGCCAGCAGCTTGGGGGACAGGGGGATCCATGGCTACACCTTC; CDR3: CASSLGDRGIHGYTF
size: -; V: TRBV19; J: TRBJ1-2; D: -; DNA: TGTGCCAGTAGTATGCGGCAGAGCTATGGCTACACCTTC; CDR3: CASSMRQSYGYTF
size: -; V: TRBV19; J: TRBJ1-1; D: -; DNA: TGTGCCACCCAAGACCAACCACGGGACACTGAAGCTTTCTTT; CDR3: CATQDQPRDTEAFF
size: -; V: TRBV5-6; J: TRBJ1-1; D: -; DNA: TGTGCCAGCAGGTCTACAGGGAACACTGAAGCTTTCTTT; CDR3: CASRSTGNTEAFF
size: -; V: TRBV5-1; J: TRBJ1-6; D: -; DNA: TGCGCCAGCAGCACTGACTTAAATTCACCCCTCCACTTT; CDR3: CASSTDLNSPLHF
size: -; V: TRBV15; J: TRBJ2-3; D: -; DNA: TGTGCCACCAGCATCCGGGACACGGATACGCAGTATTTT; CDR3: CATSIRDTDTQYF
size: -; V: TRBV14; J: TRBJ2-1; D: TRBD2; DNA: TGTGCCAGCAGCTCGGGACTAAGATACAATGAGCAGTTCTTC; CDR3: CASSSGLRYNEQFF
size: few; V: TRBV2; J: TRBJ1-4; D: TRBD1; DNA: TGTGCCAGCACTTTGGACAGGCATGATGAAAAACTGTTTTTT; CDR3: CASTLDRHDEKLFF
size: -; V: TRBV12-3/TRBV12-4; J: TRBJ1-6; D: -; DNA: TGTGCCAGCAGTTTCATAGATTCACCCCTCCACTTT; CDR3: CASSFIDSPLHF
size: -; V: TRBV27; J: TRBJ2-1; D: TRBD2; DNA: TGTGCCAGCTCTAAAGCGGGATCCTACAATGAGCAGTTCTTC; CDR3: CASSKAGSYNEQFF
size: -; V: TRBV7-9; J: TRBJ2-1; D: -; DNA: TGTGCCAGCAGCTTAGGGAGATGGAATGAGCAGTTCTTC; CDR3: CASSLGRWNEQFF
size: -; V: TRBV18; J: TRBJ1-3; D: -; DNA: TGTGCCAGCTCACAGCAGGCGCGGGCCCACTCTGGAAACACCATATATTTT; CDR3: CASSQQARAHSGNTIYF
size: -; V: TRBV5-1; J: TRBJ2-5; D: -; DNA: TGCGCCAGCAGTTATGGGGCCTTAGAAAGCCAAGAGACCCAGTACTTC; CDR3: CASSYGALESQETQYF
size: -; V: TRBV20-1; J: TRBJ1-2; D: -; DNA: TGCAGTGCTAGTGACCCATTGTCCAACTATGGCTACACCTTC; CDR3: CSASDPLSNYGYTF
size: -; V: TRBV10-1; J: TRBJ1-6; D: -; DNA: TGCGCCAGCAGTGAGTCGATCTGGGGCGCACCCCTCCACTTT; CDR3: CASSESIWGAPLHF
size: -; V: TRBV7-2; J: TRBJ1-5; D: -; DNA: TGTGCCAGCAGCTTCCAAGGGGCCGATCAGCCCCAGCATTTT; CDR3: CASSFQGADQPQHF
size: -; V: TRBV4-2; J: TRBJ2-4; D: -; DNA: TGTGCCAGCAGCCAAGCGGCCAAAAACATTCAGTACTTC; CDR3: CASSQAAKNIQYF
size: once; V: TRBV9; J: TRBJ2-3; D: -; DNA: TGTGCCAGCAGCCCAGACCCGGGACTCGATACGCAGTATTTT; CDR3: CASSPDPGLDTQYF
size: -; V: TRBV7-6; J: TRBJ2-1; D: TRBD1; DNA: TGTGCCAGCAGCGGGGTGCGAAATCCGGGACAGAAGTACAATGAGCAGTTCTTC; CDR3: CASSGVRNPGQKYNEQFF